This T cell receptor (beta chain) emerged from a study of human T cells and chemical hapten exposure. Looking at the study overall: Donors were sensitized with 2% DPC on the upper inner arm.

TCRdb passed the RACE reads through MiXCR, listing each CDR3 protein once. The repertoire consists of roughly 180,000 distinct CDR3 sequences, with around 24% occurring once and the leading ten covering 6.7%. General study findings and limits: Versus controls, significantly more large CDR3 similarity clusters arose from expanded TCRs. Expanded TCR counts at PT1 went up together with patch test score, a positive correlation.

Germline V gene lookup returns CDR1 MNHNY and CDR2 SVGAGI (reference sequence). V shed 2 bases and J shed 7 bases, with 12 bases lying between them. The CDR3 length is 14 residues. Only a few counts were recorded for this clonotype. Its specificity is not known. The time point was: patch test 1, 2 weeks after DPC sensitization. Regarding treatment: therapeutic diphenylcyclopropenone sensitization with weekly scalp DPC. Unfractionated whole blood was the source of the extracted total RNA. The input for sequencing was whole blood, taken in connection with sensitization to the hapten diphenylcyclopropenone (DPC). The chain has TRBV6-6 and TRBJ1-5; D is uncertain. The sequence came from a woman between 50 and 59 years old with alopecia areata. Some clones in this sample may be carry-over from other donors' samples. The DNA for the CDR3 is TGTGCCAGCAGTTACATAGATATAACACAGCCCCAGCATTTT. It encodes CASSYIDITQPQHF.